This T cell receptor (beta chain) is drawn from a study of blood T cell repertoires in COVID-19. Turning to the study itself: Sample material is recorded as cDNA or gDNA derived from T cells, B-cell-depleted T cells, or PBMCs.

This clone was seen a few times. In Seattle, patients joined the study during active infection and were tracked longitudinally. In the original processing: Researchers report that nucleated cell counts were estimated from reference gene primer amplification. Repertoires were generated with immunoSEQ multiplex PCR, while TCRdb's copy carries only in-frame clones and drops some. The DNA was the basis for D and trimming; V, J and clone size are from that table. The sample includes some 62,000 clones, around 82% seen only once; the top ten take over 12%. The V and J ends lost 6 bases and 5 bases, in that order; junction bases with no gene match: 4. Germline V gives CDR1 LGHDT, CDR2 YNNKEL (reference sequence). This CDR3 has 14 residues.

Sequences were obtained from peripheral blood. This chain connects TRBV3-1 (or the pseudogene TRBV3-2) to TRBJ2-1; 10 bases are shared with TRBD2. The TCR sequence derives from a man aged 55 to 69 with COVID-19, enrolled during active disease. The CDR3 DNA sequence: TGTGCCAGCAGTAAGCGGGAGGGCAACAATGAGCAGTTCTTC. This codes for CASSKREGNNEQFF.